Detailed here is one T cell receptor (beta chain). The entry originates in a study of blood T cell repertoires in COVID-19. Assay used: immunoSEQ multiplex PCR; TCRdb lists only in-frame clones, some missing. The table records about 200,000 clones, about 86% of them present only once. Trimming took 4 bases from V and 0 from J, leaving 10 bases between them. The CDR3 length is 15 residues. Germline assignment: CDR1 MDHEN and CDR2 SYDVKM. The chain links TRBV28 to TRBJ2-4; tentatively, D is TRBD2 (6 bases). Source material: PBMCs or T cells enriched from blood (not recorded which). This sequence was found in a middle-aged woman with acute COVID-19. CDR3 sequence reads: CASSSAGTAKNIQYF. The CDR3 DNA is TGTGCCAGCAGTTCGGCGGGGACAGCCAAAAACATTCAGTACTTC.